Reported below is one T cell receptor beta chain. The sample belongs to a study of shared clonotypes between healthy human individuals. Study background: Donors had three CD4 naive, three CD4 memory, two CD8 naive and one CD8 memory plate apiece.

Libraries were prepared by immunoSEQ multiplex PCR; TCRdb keeps only in-frame clonotypes and omits some of them. The sample contains roughly 1,000,000 clones, 75% to 80% of which appear only once. Germline-derived CDR1 and CDR2 are SGHTA and FQGNSA. Trimming left V 6 bases short and J 0 bases short, with 9 bases between. This CDR3 contains 14 residues. The rearrangement uses TRBV7-2 and TRBJ2-4; D is unresolved. Sequencing was done on a sample of memory CD4+ T cells from PBMCs. Subset given: CD45RA-negative fraction. The clonotype originates from a man between 18 and 29 years old in good health. Some clones in this sample may be carry-over from other donors' samples. CDR3 protein: CASSPSRAKNIQYF. In DNA form, the CDR3 reads TGTGCCAGCAGTCCCTCCCGAGCCAAAAACATTCAGTACTTC.